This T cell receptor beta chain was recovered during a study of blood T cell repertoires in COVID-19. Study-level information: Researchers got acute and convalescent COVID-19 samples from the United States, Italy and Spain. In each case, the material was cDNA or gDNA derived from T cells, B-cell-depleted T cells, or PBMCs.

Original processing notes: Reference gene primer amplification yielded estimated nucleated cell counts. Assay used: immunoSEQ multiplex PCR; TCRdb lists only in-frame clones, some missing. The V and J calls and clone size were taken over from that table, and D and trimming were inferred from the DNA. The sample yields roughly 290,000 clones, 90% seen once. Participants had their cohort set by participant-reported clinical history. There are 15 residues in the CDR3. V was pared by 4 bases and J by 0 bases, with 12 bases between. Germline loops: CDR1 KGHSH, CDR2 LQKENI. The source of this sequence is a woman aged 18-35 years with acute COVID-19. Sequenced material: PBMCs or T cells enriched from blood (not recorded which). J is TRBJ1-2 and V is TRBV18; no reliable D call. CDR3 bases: TGTGCCAGCTCACGAAGCGCTGAAGCTAACTATGGCTACACCTTC. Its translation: CASSRSAEANYGYTF.